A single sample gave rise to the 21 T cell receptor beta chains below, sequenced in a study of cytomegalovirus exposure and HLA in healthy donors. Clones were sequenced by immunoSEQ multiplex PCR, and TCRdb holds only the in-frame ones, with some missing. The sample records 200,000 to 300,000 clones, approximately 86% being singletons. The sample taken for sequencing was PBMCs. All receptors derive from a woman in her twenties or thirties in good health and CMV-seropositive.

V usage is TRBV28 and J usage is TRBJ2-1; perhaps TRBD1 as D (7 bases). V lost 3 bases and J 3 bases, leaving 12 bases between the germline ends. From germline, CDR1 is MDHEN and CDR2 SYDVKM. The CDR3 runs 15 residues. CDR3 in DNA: TGTGCCAGCAGTTTGGAGGGGGCCGTCTACAATGAGCAGTTCTTC. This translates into CASSLEGAVYNEQFF.

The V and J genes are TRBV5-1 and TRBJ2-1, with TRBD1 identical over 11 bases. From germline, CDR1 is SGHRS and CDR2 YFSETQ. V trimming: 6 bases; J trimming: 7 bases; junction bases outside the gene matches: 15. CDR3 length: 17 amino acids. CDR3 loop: CASTRGPRTGGENEQFF. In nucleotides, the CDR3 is TGCGCCAGCACCCGGGGACCGAGGACAGGGGGCGAAAATGAGCAGTTCTTC.

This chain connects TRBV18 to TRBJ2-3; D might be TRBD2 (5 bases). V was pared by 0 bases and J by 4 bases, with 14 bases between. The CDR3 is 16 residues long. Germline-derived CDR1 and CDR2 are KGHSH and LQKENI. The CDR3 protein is CASSPPIRTGADTQYF. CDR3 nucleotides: TGTGCCAGCTCACCACCGATCCGGACCGGGGCAGATACGCAGTATTTT. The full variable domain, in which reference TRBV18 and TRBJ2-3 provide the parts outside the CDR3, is NAGVMQNPRHLVRRRGQEARLRCSPMKGHSHVYWYRQLPEEGLKFMVYLQKENIIDESGMPKERFSAEFPKEGPSILRIQQVVRGDSAAYFCASSPPIRTGADTQYFGPGTRLTVL.

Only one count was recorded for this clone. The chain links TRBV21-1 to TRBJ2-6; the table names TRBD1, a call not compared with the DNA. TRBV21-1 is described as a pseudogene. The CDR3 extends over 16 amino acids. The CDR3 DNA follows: TGTGCCAGCAGCAAGCAGGGGATTTCTGGGGCCAACGTCCTGACTTTC. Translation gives CASSKQGISGANVLTF.

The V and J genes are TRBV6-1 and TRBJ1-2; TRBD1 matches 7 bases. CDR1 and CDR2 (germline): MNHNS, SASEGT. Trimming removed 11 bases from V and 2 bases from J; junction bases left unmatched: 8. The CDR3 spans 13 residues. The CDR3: CAGSGGYNYGYTF. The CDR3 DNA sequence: TGTGCCGGATCAGGGGGGTACAACTATGGCTACACCTTC.

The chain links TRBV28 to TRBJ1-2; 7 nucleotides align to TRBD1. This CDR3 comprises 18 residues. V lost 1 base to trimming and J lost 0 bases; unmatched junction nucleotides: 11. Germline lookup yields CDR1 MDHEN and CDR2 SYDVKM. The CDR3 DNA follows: TGTGCCAGCAGTTTATCCCACGCGGACAGGCTCGCTAACTATGGCTACACCTTC. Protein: CASSLSHADRLANYGYTF.

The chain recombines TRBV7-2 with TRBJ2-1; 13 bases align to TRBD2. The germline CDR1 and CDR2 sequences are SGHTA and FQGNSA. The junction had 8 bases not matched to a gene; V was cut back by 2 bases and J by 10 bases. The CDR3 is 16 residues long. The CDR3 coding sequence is TGTGCCAGCAGCTTATACGGGACTAGCGGGACGGCGGAGCAGTTCTTC. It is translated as CASSLYGTSGTAEQFF. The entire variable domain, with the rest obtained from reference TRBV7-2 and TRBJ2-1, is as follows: GAGVSQSPSNKVTEKGKDVELRCDPISGHTALYWYRQSLGQGLEFLIYFQGNSAPDKSGLPSDRFSAERTGGSVSTLTIQRTQQEDSAVYLCASSLYGTSGTAEQFFGPGTRLTVL.

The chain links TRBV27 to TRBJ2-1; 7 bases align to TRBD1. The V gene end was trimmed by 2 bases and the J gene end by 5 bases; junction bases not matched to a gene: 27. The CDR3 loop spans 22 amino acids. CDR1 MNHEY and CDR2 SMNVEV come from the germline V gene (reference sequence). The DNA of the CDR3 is TGTGCCAGCAGTTTAAATTCGGCCTTCCTCGGAACGGTGGACAGGATCCACAATGAGCAGTTCTTC. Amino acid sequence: CASSLNSAFLGTVDRIHNEQFF.

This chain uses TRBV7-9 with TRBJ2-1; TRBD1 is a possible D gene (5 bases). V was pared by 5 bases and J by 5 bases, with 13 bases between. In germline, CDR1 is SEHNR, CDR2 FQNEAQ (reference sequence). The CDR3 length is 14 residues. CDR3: CASSHWMDNNEQFF. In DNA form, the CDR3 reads TGTGCCAGCAGCCACTGGATGGACAACAATGAGCAGTTCTTC.

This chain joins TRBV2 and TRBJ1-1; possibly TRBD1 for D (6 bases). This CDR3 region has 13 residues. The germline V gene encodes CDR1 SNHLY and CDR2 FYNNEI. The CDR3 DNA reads TGTGCTAGTATACAGGGAATCGGAACTGAAGCTTTCTTT. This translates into CASIQGIGTEAFF.

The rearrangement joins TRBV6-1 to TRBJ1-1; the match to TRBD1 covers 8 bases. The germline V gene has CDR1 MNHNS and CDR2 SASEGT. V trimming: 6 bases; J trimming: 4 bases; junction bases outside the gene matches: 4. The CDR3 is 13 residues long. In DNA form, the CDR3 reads TGTGCCAGCAGGGATACAGGGGGCACTGAAGCTTTCTTT. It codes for CASRDTGGTEAFF.

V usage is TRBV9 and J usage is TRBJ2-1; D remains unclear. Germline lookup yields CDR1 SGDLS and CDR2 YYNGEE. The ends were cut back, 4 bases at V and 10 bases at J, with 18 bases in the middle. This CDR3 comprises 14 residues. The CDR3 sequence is CASSPSLGAREQFF. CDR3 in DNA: TGTGCCAGCAGCCCCTCGTTAGGAGCGAGAGAGCAGTTCTTC.

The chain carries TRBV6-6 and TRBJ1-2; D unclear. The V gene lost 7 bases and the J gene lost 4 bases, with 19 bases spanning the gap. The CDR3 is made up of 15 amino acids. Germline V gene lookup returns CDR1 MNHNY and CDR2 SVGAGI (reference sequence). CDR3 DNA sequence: TGTGCCAGCACCTTCGACGGGAGACGCGGCTATGGCTACACCTTC. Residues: CASTFDGRRGYGYTF.

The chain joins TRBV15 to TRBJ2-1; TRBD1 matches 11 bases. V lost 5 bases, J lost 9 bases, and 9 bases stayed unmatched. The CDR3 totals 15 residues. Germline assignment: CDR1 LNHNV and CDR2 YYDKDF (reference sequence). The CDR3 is CATSAPGQGVSEQFF. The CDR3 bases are TGTGCCACCAGCGCCCCGGGACAGGGGGTTAGTGAGCAGTTCTTC.

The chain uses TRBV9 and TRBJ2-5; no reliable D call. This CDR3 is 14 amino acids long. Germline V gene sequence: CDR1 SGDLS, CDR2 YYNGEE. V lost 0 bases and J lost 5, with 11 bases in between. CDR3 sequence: CASSVGSYTETQYF. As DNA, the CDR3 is TGTGCCAGCAGCGTAGGGAGTTACACCGAGACCCAGTACTTC.

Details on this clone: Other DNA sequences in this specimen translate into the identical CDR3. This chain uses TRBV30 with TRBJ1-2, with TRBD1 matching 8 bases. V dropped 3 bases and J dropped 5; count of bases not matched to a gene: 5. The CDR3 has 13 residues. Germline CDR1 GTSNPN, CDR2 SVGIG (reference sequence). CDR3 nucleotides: TGTGCCTGGAGCCGGGACAGGCCTTATGGCTACACCTTC. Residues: CAWSRDRPYGYTF.

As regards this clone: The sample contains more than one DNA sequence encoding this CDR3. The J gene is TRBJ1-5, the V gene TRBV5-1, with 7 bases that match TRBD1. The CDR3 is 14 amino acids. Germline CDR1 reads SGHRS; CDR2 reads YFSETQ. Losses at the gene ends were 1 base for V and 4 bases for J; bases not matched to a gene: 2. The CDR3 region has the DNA TGCGCCAGCAGCTTGCAGGGGGGAAATCAGCCCCAGCATTTT. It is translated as CASSLQGGNQPQHF.

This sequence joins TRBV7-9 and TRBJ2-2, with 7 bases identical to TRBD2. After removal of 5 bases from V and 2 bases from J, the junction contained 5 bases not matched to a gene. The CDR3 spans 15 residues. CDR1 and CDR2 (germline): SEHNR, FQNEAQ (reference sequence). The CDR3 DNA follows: TGTGCCAGCAGCCCTAGCGGCCTAAACACCGGGGAGCTGTTTTTT. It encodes CASSPSGLNTGELFF.

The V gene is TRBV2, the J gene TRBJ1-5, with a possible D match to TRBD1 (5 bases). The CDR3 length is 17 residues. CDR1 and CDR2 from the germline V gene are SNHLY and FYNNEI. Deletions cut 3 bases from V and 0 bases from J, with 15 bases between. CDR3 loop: CASSDPRRGSSNQPQHF. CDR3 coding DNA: TGTGCCAGCAGTGACCCCCGGAGGGGCAGTAGCAATCAGCCCCAGCATTTT.

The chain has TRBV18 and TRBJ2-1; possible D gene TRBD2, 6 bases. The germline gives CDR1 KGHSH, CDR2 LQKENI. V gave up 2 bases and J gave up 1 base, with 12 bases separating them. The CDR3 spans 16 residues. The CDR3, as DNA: TGTGCCAGCTCACCAGGACGGGAGAGGTCCTACAATGAGCAGTTCTTC. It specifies CASSPGRERSYNEQFF.

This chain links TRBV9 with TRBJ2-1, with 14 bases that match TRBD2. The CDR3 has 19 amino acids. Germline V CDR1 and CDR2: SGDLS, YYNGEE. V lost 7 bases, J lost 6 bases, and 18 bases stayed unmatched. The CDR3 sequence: CASGAAGTSGSTGTNEQFF. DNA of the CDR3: TGTGCCAGCGGGGCTGCAGGGACTAGCGGGAGTACGGGAACCAATGAGCAGTTCTTC.